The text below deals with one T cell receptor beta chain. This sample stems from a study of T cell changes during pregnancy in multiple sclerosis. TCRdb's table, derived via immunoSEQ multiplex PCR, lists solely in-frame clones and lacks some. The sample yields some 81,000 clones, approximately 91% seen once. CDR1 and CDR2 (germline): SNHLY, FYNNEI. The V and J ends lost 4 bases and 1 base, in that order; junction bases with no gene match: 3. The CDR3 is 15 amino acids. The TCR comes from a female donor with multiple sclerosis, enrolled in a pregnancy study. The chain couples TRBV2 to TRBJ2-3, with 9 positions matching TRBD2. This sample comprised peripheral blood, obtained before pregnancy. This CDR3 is CASSARTSGTDTQYF. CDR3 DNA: TGTGCCAGCAGTGCCCGGACTAGCGGCACAGATACGCAGTATTTT. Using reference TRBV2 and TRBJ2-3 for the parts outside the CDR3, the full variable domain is EPEVTQTPSHQVTQMGQEVILRCVPISNHLYFYWYRQILGQKVEFLVSFYNNEISEKSEIFDDQFSVERPDGSNFTLKIRSTKLEDSAMYFCASSARTSGTDTQYFGPGTRLTVL.